The rows below give T cell receptor beta chains drawn from one sample of a study of blood T cells in healthy people across ages. TCRdb independently ran MiXCR on the 5' RACE reads; one entry per CDR3 protein. The sample shows 950,000 to 1,200,000 distinct CDR3 sequences, more than 30% of them seen only once. Sequences were obtained from blood. The receptor set was obtained from a man in his late teens or twenties in good health. Both conserved end residues are part of each CDR3. The D gene is left open where the match is weak. A row's size may be missing; if present it is once, few, many or a size class.

D gene	V gene	clone size	J gene	CDR3 protein	CDR3 DNA
.	TRBV20-1	few	TRBJ1-5	CSARGPFNQPQHF	TGCAGTGCTAGAGGGCCGTTCAATCAGCCCCAGCATTTT
.	TRBV7-2	few	TRBJ1-5	CASSLNSRRLNQPQHF	TGTGCCAGCAGCTTAAATAGTCGACGGCTCAATCAGCCCCAGCATTTT
.	TRBV15	few	TRBJ1-2	CATSRDKGHYGYTF	TGTGCCACCAGCAGAGATAAAGGTCACTATGGCTACACCTTC
TRBD2	TRBV10-3	few	TRBJ2-1	CAISRGLADYNEQFF	TGTGCCATCAGCCGCGGGCTAGCGGACTACAATGAGCAGTTCTTC
TRBD1	TRBV24-1	.	TRBJ2-3	CATSVPTGTGGTDTQYF	TGTGCCACCAGTGTCCCGACCGGGACAGGGGGCACAGATACGCAGTATTTT
.	TRBV4-3	.	TRBJ2-1	CASSQDWWAIRDDEQFF	TGCGCCAGCAGCCAAGATTGGTGGGCGATAAGGGACGATGAGCAGTTCTTC
TRBD1	TRBV18	.	TRBJ1-5	CASSRQSGTGRLIGQPQHF	TGTGCCAGCTCACGCCAATCCGGGACAGGGCGTTTGATCGGTCAGCCCCAGCATTTT
TRBD1	TRBV29-1	.	TRBJ1-1	CSVARQGRYTEAFF	TGCAGCGTTGCAAGACAGGGGCGGTACACTGAAGCTTTCTTT
.	TRBV6-5	.	TRBJ2-3	CASSYAQNTDTQYF	TGTGCCAGCAGTTACGCCCAGAACACAGATACGCAGTATTTT
.	TRBV4-1	few	TRBJ2-1	CASSQNPGNEQFF	TGCGCCAGCAGCCAAAATCCGGGCAATGAGCAGTTCTTC
TRBD2	TRBV27	.	TRBJ2-3	CASSLLVRGGSADTQYF	TGTGCCAGCAGTTTATTGGTGCGGGGGGGCTCGGCAGATACGCAGTATTTT
TRBD1	TRBV3-1	.	TRBJ2-5	CASSLLAQGVRNEQYF	TGTGCCAGCAGCCTCCTCGCCCAGGGGGTGAGGAATGAGCAGTACTTC
.	TRBV20-1	.	TRBJ1-2	CSARPLRGSYGYTF	TGCAGTGCTAGACCCCTTCGGGGATCCTATGGCTACACCTTC
.	TRBV20-1	.	TRBJ1-1	CSARKVGGLHFTPAFF	TGCAGTGCTAGAAAGGTTGGGGGGCTACACTTCACTCCGGCTTTCTTT
.	TRBV27	.	TRBJ1-5	CASSLDSGWEPQHF	TGTGCCAGCAGTTTAGACTCCGGGTGGGAGCCCCAGCATTTT
.	TRBV6-5	few	TRBJ1-1	CASSYRGDTEAFF	TGTGCCAGCAGTTACAGGGGGGACACTGAAGCTTTCTTT
.	TRBV3-1	.	TRBJ2-5	CASSQVTPRGQETQYF	TGTGCCAGCAGCCAAGTGACTCCCCGGGGTCAAGAGACCCAGTACTTC
.	TRBV12-5	.	TRBJ1-2	CASGQGNNGYTF	TGTGCTAGTGGTCAGGGGAATAATGGCTACACCTTC
.	TRBV4-3	.	TRBJ2-7	CASSPTRRSHEQYF	TGCGCCAGCAGCCCTACCCGGAGGAGCCATGAGCAGTACTTC
TRBD1	TRBV12-3/TRBV12-4	.	TRBJ1-1	CASSFSAGGGTEAFF	TGTGCCAGCAGTTTTTCCGCAGGGGGCGGCACTGAAGCTTTCTTT
.	TRBV3-1	few	TRBJ2-7	CASSQGAGSSYEQYF	TGTGCCAGCAGCCAAGGGGCCGGCAGCTCCTACGAGCAGTACTTC
.	TRBV7-9	.	TRBJ2-1	CASSLAGARNEQFF	TGTGCCAGCAGCTTAGCTGGGGCCCGCAATGAGCAGTTCTTC
TRBD2	TRBV9	.	TRBJ2-3	CASSVAGGRSTDTQYF	TGTGCCAGCAGCGTAGCGGGGGGGAGGAGCACAGATACGCAGTATTTT
.	TRBV7-2	.	TRBJ2-1	CASTGAPYNEQFF	TGTGCCAGCACCGGGGCCCCCTACAATGAGCAGTTCTTC
TRBD1	TRBV20-1	.	TRBJ2-7	CSARDSTYSYEQYF	TGCAGTGCTCGGGACAGCACTTACTCCTACGAGCAGTACTTC
TRBD1	TRBV27	.	TRBJ2-7	CASSAQGVPSYEQYF	TGTGCCAGCAGTGCTCAGGGGGTCCCCTCCTACGAGCAGTACTTC
.	TRBV24-1	.	TRBJ1-5	CATSGTVSNQPQHF	TGTGCCACCAGTGGGACAGTTAGCAATCAGCCCCAGCATTTT